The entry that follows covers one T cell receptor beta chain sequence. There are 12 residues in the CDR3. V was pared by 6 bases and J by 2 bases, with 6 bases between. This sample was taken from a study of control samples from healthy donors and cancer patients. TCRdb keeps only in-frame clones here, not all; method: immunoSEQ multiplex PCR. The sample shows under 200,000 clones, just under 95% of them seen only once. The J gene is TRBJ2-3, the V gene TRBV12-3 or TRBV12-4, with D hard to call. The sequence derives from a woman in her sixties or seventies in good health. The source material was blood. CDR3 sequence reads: CASRVHTDTQYF. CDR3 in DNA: TGTGCCAGCAGAGTCCACACAGATACGCAGTATTTT.